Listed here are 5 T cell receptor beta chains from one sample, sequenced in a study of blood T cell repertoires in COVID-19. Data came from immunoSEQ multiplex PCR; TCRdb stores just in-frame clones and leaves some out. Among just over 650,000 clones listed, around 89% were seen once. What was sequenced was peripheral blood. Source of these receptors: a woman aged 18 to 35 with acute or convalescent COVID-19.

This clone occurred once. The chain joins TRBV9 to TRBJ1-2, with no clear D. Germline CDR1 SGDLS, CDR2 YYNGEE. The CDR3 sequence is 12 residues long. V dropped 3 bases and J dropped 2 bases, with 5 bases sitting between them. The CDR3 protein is CASSAGNYGYTF. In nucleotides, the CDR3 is TGTGCCAGCAGCGCAGGCAACTATGGCTACACCTTC.

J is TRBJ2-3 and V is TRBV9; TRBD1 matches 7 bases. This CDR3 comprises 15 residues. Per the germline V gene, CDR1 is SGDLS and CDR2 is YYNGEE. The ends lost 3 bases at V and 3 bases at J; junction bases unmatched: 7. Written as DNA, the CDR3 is TGTGCCAGCAGCGCTAGACAGGGTAGGACAGATACGCAGTATTTT. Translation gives CASSARQGRTDTQYF.

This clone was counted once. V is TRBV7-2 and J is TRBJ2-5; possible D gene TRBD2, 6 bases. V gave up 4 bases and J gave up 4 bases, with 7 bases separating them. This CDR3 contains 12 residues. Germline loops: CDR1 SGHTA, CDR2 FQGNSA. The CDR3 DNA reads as TGTGCCAGCAGCTGGGGGGTAGAGACCCAGTACTTC. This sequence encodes CASSWGVETQYF.

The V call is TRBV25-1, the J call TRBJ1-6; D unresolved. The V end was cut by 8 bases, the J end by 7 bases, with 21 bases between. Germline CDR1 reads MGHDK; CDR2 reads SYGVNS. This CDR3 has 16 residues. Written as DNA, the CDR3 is TGTGCCAGCGGGCCCCCGAGAATTCGTAGAAATTCACCCCTCCACTTT. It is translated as CASGPPRIRRNSPLHF.

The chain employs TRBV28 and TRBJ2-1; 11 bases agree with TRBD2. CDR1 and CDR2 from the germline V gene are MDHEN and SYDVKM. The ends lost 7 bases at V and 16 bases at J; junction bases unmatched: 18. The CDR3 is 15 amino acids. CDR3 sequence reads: CASTPSVLAGAPVFF. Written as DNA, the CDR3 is TGTGCCAGCACCCCTTCGGTACTAGCGGGGGCCCCTGTTTTCTTC.